These T cell receptor beta chains were read from a single sample in a study of CD8+ T cells in alopecia areata. Assay: immunoSEQ multiplex PCR; the TCRdb copy retains only in-frame clones and omits some. The sample comprises about 210,000 clones, 64% of which are singletons, and more than 3.5% rests with the top ten. The sample was CD4+ T cells sorted from blood, taken at week 4, from a patient treated with tofacitinib. These receptors all come from a human donor with alopecia areata. Both conserved end residues are part of each CDR3. D genes are given only for firm matches. The size of a clone is reported for some rows only, either as once, few or many, or as a class for expanded clones.

D	V	J	size	CDR3	DNA
NA	TRBV5-1	TRBJ2-2	NA	CASTPDRFALANTGELFF	TGCGCCAGCACCCCTGACAGGTTCGCTTTAGCGAACACCGGGGAGCTGTTTTTT
NA	TRBV2	TRBJ1-6	NA	CASSEEVVSPLHF	TGTGCCAGCAGTGAAGAGGTTGTCTCACCCCTCCACTTT
NA	TRBV18	TRBJ1-6	few	CASSNDRNSPLHF	TGTGCCAGCTCAAACGACAGGAATTCACCCCTCCACTTT
TRBD1	TRBV10-3	TRBJ2-5	NA	CAIRDPQGGETQYF	TGTGCCATCAGAGACCCACAGGGGGGAGAGACCCAGTACTTC
TRBD1	TRBV5-4	TRBJ1-3	NA	CASSLDLTGAGNTIYF	TGTGCCAGCAGCTTGGACCTCACAGGGGCTGGAAACACCATATATTTT
TRBD2	TRBV25-1	TRBJ2-1	NA	CASSETGGAYNEQFF	TGTGCCAGCAGTGAGACCGGGGGGGCCTACAATGAGCAGTTCTTC
TRBD1	TRBV6-5	TRBJ2-7	NA	CASSYDRGGYEQYF	TGTGCCAGCAGTTACGACAGGGGAGGCTACGAGCAGTACTTC
NA	TRBV20-1	TRBJ2-1	NA	CSARAGGWQFF	TGCAGTGCTAGAGCAGGTGGTTGGCAGTTCTTC
TRBD2	TRBV18	TRBJ2-7	few	CASSPGLAYEQYF	TGTGCCAGCTCACCGGGACTAGCGTACGAGCAGTACTTC
NA	TRBV2	TRBJ2-2	NA	CASGPTSLAGELFF	TGTGCCAGCGGGCCGACTAGTTTAGCCGGGGAGCTGTTTTTT
NA	TRBV29-1	TRBJ1-1	NA	CSVSGVRMNTEAFF	TGCAGCGTTTCAGGGGTACGAATGAACACTGAAGCTTTCTTT
NA	TRBV25-1	TRBJ2-4	NA	CASSGGNIQYF	TGTGCCAGCAGTGGTGGAAACATTCAGTACTTC
NA	TRBV4-3	TRBJ1-2	NA	CASSQEWAGGYTF	TGCGCCAGCAGCCAAGAGTGGGCGGGTGGCTACACCTTC
NA	TRBV10-3	TRBJ1-2	few	CAIRDEAYGYTF	TGTGCCATCAGGGACGAAGCCTATGGCTACACCTTC
NA	TRBV30	TRBJ1-5	few	CAWSVGGHSNQPQHF	TGTGCCTGGAGTGTGGGGGGACATAGCAATCAGCCCCAGCATTTT
NA	TRBV6-5	TRBJ2-3	few	CATAQADTQYF	TGTGCTACGGCGCAGGCAGATACGCAGTATTTT
NA	TRBV27	TRBJ2-1	NA	CASSKSGKVNEQFF	TGTGCCAGCTCCAAATCCGGGAAAGTCAATGAGCAGTTCTTC
TRBD1	TRBV18	TRBJ2-5	once	CASSTDRGSQYF	TGTGCCAGCTCCACCGACAGGGGCTCCCAGTACTTC
NA	TRBV23-1	TRBJ1-5	few	CASGPTGSSNQPQHF	TGCGCCAGCGGACCAACAGGGAGTAGCAATCAGCCCCAGCATTTT
NA	TRBV9	TRBJ2-5	once	CASSATPTREETQYF	TGTGCCAGCAGCGCTACGCCGACAAGAGAAGAGACCCAGTACTTC
NA	TRBV15	TRBJ2-1	NA	CATSRYGTYYNEQFF	TGTGCCACCAGCAGATACGGCACCTACTACAATGAGCAGTTCTTC
NA	TRBV29-1	TRBJ1-5	NA	CSVEPRGTQPQHF	TGCAGCGTTGAGCCTAGGGGAACTCAGCCCCAGCATTTT
TRBD1	TRBV7-9	TRBJ2-4	NA	CASSLTGGAGNIQYF	TGTGCCAGCAGCCTGACAGGGGGCGCGGGGAACATTCAGTACTTC
TRBD2	TRBV7-2	TRBJ2-7	NA	CASSLASGGVSYEQYF	TGTGCCAGCAGCTTAGCTAGCGGGGGGGTGTCCTACGAGCAGTACTTC
TRBD1	TRBV28	TRBJ2-4	few	CASSGGQALAKNIQYF	TGTGCCAGCAGTGGAGGACAGGCGCTAGCCAAAAACATTCAGTACTTC
NA	TRBV6-5	TRBJ1-5	NA	CASSYLTGDQPQHF	TGTGCCAGCAGTTACCTGACAGGAGATCAGCCCCAGCATTTT
NA	TRBV20-1	TRBJ2-1	NA	CSASGPNEQFF	TGCAGTGCTAGCGGCCCTAATGAGCAGTTCTTC
NA	TRBV29-1	TRBJ1-1	NA	CSVSPGRNTEAFF	TGCAGCGTTTCGCCAGGCCGGAACACTGAAGCTTTCTTT
TRBD2	TRBV5-1	TRBJ2-1	few	CASSSGPSGGLNEQFF	TGCGCCAGCAGCTCTGGGCCTAGCGGGGGGTTAAATGAGCAGTTCTTC
NA	TRBV10-3	TRBJ1-2	few	CAISDGRTANYGYTF	TGTGCCATCAGTGACGGGCGGACGGCTAACTATGGCTACACCTTC
NA	TRBV9	TRBJ1-5	once	CASSVDGGVGQPQHF	TGTGCCAGCAGCGTAGACGGGGGGGTAGGACAGCCCCAGCATTTT
NA	TRBV7-2	TRBJ2-1	NA	CARQGPDNEQFF	TGTGCCAGGCAGGGGCCGGACAATGAGCAGTTCTTC
TRBD1	TRBV25-1	TRBJ1-1	NA	CASSVQGSAEAFF	TGTGCCAGCAGTGTACAGGGGAGTGCTGAAGCTTTCTTT
NA	TRBV27	TRBJ2-2	NA	CASSLYGFTGELFF	TGTGCCAGCAGTTTATACGGGTTCACCGGGGAGCTGTTTTTT
NA	TRBV7-2	TRBJ1-6	few	CASSLDRQLGSPLHF	TGTGCCAGCAGCCTAGACAGGCAGCTTGGGTCACCCCTCCACTTT
TRBD2	TRBV9	TRBJ2-3	NA	CASSVLAGPSSSTDTQYF	TGTGCCAGCAGCGTACTAGCGGGGCCCTCATCTAGCACAGATACGCAGTATTTT
NA	TRBV15	TRBJ1-5	few	CATSRDRTVGLSNQPQHF	TGTGCCACCAGCAGAGATAGGACAGTGGGCCTCAGCAATCAGCCCCAGCATTTT
TRBD1	TRBV4-2	TRBJ2-7	NA	CASSQVLTGTGSYEQYF	TGTGCCAGCAGCCAAGTCCTCACTGGGACAGGGTCCTACGAGCAGTACTTC
NA	TRBV6-5	TRBJ1-1	NA	CASSPAQVASTEAFF	TGTGCCAGCAGTCCGGCACAGGTTGCGAGCACTGAAGCTTTCTTT
NA	TRBV30	TRBJ1-6	NA	CAWSGGRGGSPLHF	TGTGCCTGGAGTGGAGGCAGGGGAGGTTCACCCCTCCACTTT
TRBD1	TRBV5-1	TRBJ2-1	NA	CASSLGRTGMRGEQFF	TGCGCCAGCAGCTTGGGACGGACAGGGATGCGGGGTGAGCAGTTCTTC
TRBD1	TRBV7-7	TRBJ2-5	NA	CASSLAGQGAWETQYF	TGTGCTAGCAGCTTAGCGGGACAGGGGGCGTGGGAGACCCAGTACTTC
NA	TRBV7-8	TRBJ2-7	many	CASSLAETRVTREQYF	TGTGCCAGCAGCTTAGCTGAGACTAGGGTTACTCGCGAGCAGTACTTC
NA	TRBV27	TRBJ1-5	few	CASSWGGGQPQHF	TGTGCCAGCAGTTGGGGAGGAGGTCAGCCCCAGCATTTT
NA	TRBV7-2	TRBJ2-6	NA	CASSQGLSGANVLTF	TGTGCCAGCAGCCAAGGACTCTCTGGGGCCAACGTCCTGACTTTC
NA	TRBV4-2	TRBJ1-2	once	CASSQGTQDPYGYTF	TGTGCCAGCAGCCAAGGCACTCAGGACCCCTATGGCTACACCTTC
NA	TRBV6-6	TRBJ2-6	NA	CASTHGGALGANVLTF	TGTGCCAGCACCCACGGAGGGGCGCTAGGGGCCAACGTCCTGACTTTC
NA	TRBV5-1	TRBJ2-5	NA	CASSDSAGSETQYF	TGCGCCAGCAGCGACTCGGCCGGATCGGAGACCCAGTACTTC
NA	TRBV30	TRBJ1-5	few	CAWRGTGSHQPQHF	TGTGCCTGGAGGGGTACAGGGTCCCATCAGCCCCAGCATTTT
NA	TRBV5-1	TRBJ1-1	few	CASSPSKGTGGLNTEAFF	TGCGCCAGCAGCCCCAGCAAAGGGACGGGGGGATTGAACACTGAAGCTTTCTTT
NA	TRBV2	TRBJ1-1	NA	CASSVQGYTEAFF	TGTGCCAGCAGTGTTCAGGGATACACTGAAGCTTTCTTT
NA	TRBV30	TRBJ1-4	once	CAWAQATNEKLFF	TGTGCCTGGGCACAAGCAACTAATGAAAAACTGTTTTTT
TRBD1	TRBV20-1	TRBJ1-1	NA	CSATPGTGAFF	TGCAGTGCTACCCCGGGGACAGGAGCTTTCTTT
NA	TRBV15	TRBJ2-4	few	CATSRDPGENPIQYF	TGTGCCACCAGCAGAGATCCCGGGGAGAATCCCATTCAGTACTTC
NA	TRBV7-2	TRBJ2-3	NA	CASSLGQLYTDTQYF	TGTGCCAGCAGCTTAGGACAGCTTTACACAGATACGCAGTATTTT
NA	TRBV2	TRBJ1-1	few	CASSVQIGQAFF	TGTGCCAGCAGTGTACAAATCGGGCAAGCTTTCTTT
NA	TRBV29-1	TRBJ1-5	NA	CSVSGQGDQPQHF	TGCAGCGTTTCTGGTCAAGGCGATCAGCCCCAGCATTTT
TRBD1	TRBV11-2	TRBJ1-5	NA	CASSLAGAGGGQPQHF	TGTGCCAGCAGCTTAGCTGGGGCAGGGGGAGGACAGCCCCAGCATTTT
TRBD1	TRBV4-1	TRBJ1-5	NA	CASSQGLQGASNQPQHF	TGCGCCAGCAGCCAAGGTTTGCAGGGGGCGTCGAATCAGCCCCAGCATTTT
NA	TRBV29-1	TRBJ2-7	NA	CSSPSSYEQYF	TGCTCCTCGCCGAGCTCCTACGAGCAGTACTTC